This T cell receptor (beta chain) is drawn from a study of T cells in Graves' hyperthyroidism and ophthalmopathy. TCR beta CDR3 sequences were amplified from RNA transcripts. The HTBI primer set drove a first-round RT-PCR of the TCR CDR3. TCRdb used MiXCR to reprocess the multiplex PCR reads, holding one entry per CDR3 protein. The data contain about 380,000 distinct CDR3 sequences, around 20% of them singletons. In its sample, this clonotype was seen many times. This CDR3 contains 13 residues. Trimming shortened V by 5 bases and J by 3 bases, and 10 bases separated the two germline ends. Material: blood. The receptor was derived from a man between 18 and 29 years old with Graves' ophthalmopathy. J is TRBJ1-2 and V is TRBV12-3 or TRBV12-4; no reliable D call. The CDR3 here is CASSPRNDYGYTF. The CDR3, as DNA: TGTGCCAGCAGTCCTCGGAATGACTATGGCTACACCTTC.